This T cell receptor (beta chain) was observed in a study of blood T cell repertoires in COVID-19. In the authors' workflow: Cell counts per sample came from amplifying reference gene primers. Profiling relied on immunoSEQ multiplex PCR, and the TCRdb table lists in-frame clones only, not all of them. The V and J calls and clone size come from that table; D and trimming were worked out from the DNA. The sample comprises under 200,000 clones, about 88% of which are singletons, and roughly 25% rests with the top ten. Participant age was roughly 18 to 89 years, and participants resided in roughly 25 US areas. Clinical history as reported by participants underpinned cohort assignment. The CDR3 sequence is 16 residues long. J lost 6 bases, V lost 2 bases, and 8 bases had no gene match. The V gene's germline CDR1 is MNHEY and CDR2 SVGEGT.

The sequence derives from a woman aged 40 to 50 in a cohort exposed to, infected with or recovered from COVID-19 (not recorded which). The J gene is TRBJ1-5, the V gene TRBV6-2 or TRBV6-3; TRBD1 matches 9 bases. Material for sequencing was PBMCs or T cells enriched from blood (not recorded which). Here the CDR3 DNA reads TGTGCCAGCAGTTACCCGGGACAGGGCGAGGGTCAGCCCCAGCATTTT. Amino acid sequence: CASSYPGQGEGQPQHF.